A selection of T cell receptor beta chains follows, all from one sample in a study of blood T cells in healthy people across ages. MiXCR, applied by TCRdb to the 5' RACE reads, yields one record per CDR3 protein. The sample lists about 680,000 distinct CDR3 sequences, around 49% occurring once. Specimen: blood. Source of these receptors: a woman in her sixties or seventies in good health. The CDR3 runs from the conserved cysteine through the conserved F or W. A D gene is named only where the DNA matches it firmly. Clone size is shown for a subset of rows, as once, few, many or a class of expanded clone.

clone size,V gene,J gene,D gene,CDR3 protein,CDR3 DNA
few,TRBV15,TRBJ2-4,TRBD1,CATSRDGPRQGRRAAKNIQYF,TGTGCCACCAGCAGAGATGGCCCGAGACAGGGGAGAAGGGCTGCCAAAAACATTCAGTACTTC
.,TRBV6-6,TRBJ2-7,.,CASSDASDSYEQYF,TGTGCCAGCAGTGACGCTAGCGACTCCTACGAGCAGTACTTC
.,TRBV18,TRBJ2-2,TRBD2,CASTIGRAPGELFF,TGTGCCAGCACAATCGGGAGGGCCCCCGGGGAGCTGTTTTTT
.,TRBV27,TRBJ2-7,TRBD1,CASRPGQGSHERYF,TGTGCCAGCAGGCCGGGACAGGGAAGCCACGAGCGGTACTTC
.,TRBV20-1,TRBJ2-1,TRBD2,CSARVYGLGGDEQFF,TGCAGTGCTAGAGTTTACGGACTAGGAGGTGATGAGCAGTTCTTC
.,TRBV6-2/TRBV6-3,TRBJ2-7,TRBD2,CASSRPAGGPQGYNEQYF,TGTGCCAGCAGTCGGCCAGCGGGAGGACCTCAAGGCTACAATGAGCAGTACTTC
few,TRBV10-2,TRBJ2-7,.,CASIGGLSYEQYF,TGCGCCAGCATTGGGGGGCTCTCCTACGAGCAGTACTTC
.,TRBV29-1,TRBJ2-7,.,CSVLGVLTYEQYF,TGCAGCGTTCTAGGGGTCCTGACCTACGAGCAGTACTTC
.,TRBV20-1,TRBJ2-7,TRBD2,CSASATGGLYEQYF,TGCAGTGCTAGTGCGACGGGGGGGCTCTACGAGCAGTACTTC
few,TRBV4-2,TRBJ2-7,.,CASSRSFSYEQYF,TGTGCCAGCAGCCGGAGTTTTTCCTACGAGCAGTACTTC
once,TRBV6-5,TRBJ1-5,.,CASSYGGGDQPQHF,TGTGCCAGCAGTTACGGTGGAGGGGATCAGCCCCAGCATTTT
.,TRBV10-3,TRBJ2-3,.,CAISERRGTDTQYF,TGTGCCATCAGTGAGAGACGGGGCACAGATACGCAGTATTTT
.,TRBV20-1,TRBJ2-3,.,CSALFTRTDTQYF,TGCAGTGCCCTTTTCACCCGCACAGATACGCAGTATTTT
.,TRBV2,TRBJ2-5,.,CASSVDWGNETQYF,TGTGCCAGCAGTGTCGATTGGGGGAATGAGACCCAGTACTTC
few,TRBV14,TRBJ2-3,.,CASSQVQGLDTQYF,TGTGCCAGCAGCCAAGTCCAGGGGCTGGATACGCAGTATTTT
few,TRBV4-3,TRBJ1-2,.,CASSQANWGAAYGYTF,TGCGCCAGCAGCCAAGCTAATTGGGGGGCGGCCTATGGCTACACCTTC
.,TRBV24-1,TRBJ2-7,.,CATSDLKGDERYF,TGTGCCACCAGTGATTTGAAGGGGGACGAGCGGTACTTC
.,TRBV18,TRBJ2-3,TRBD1,CASSPGQVTDTQYF,TGTGCCAGCTCACCTGGACAGGTCACAGATACGCAGTATTTT
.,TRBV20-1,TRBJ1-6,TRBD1,CSAFTGQGGNSPLHF,TGCAGTGCTTTTACGGGACAGGGGGGAAATTCACCCCTCCACTTT
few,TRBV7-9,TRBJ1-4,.,CASSLTGAATNEKLFF,TGTGCCAGCAGCCTAACCGGGGCCGCAACTAATGAAAAACTGTTTTTT
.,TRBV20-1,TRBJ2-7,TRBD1,CSARDPLSGGDYEQYF,TGCAGTGCTAGAGATCCCCTCTCAGGGGGTGACTACGAGCAGTACTTC
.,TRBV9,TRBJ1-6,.,CASSVEGASLHF,TGTGCCAGCAGCGTAGAGGGTGCATCCCTCCACTTT
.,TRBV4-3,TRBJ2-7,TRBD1,CASSQDQGEGAYEQYF,TGCGCCAGCAGCCAAGATCAGGGAGAGGGGGCGTACGAGCAGTACTTC
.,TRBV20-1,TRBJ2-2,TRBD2,CSAPGTSGIGELFF,TGCAGTGCCCCCGGGACTAGCGGGATCGGGGAGCTGTTTTTT
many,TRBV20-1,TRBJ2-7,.,CSAKHQGRVYEQYF,TGCAGTGCTAAGCATCAGGGCCGGGTCTACGAGCAGTACTTC
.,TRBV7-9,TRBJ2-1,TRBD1,CAGTGGAAYNEQFF,TGTGCCGGGACAGGGGGGGCAGCCTACAATGAGCAGTTCTTC
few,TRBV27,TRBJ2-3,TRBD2,CASSVQSGTSGIKDTQYF,TGTGCCAGCAGTGTCCAATCCGGGACTAGCGGGATTAAAGATACGCAGTATTTT
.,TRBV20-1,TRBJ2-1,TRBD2,CSAKRTSGYNEQFF,TGCAGTGCTAAGCGGACTAGCGGTTACAATGAGCAGTTCTTC